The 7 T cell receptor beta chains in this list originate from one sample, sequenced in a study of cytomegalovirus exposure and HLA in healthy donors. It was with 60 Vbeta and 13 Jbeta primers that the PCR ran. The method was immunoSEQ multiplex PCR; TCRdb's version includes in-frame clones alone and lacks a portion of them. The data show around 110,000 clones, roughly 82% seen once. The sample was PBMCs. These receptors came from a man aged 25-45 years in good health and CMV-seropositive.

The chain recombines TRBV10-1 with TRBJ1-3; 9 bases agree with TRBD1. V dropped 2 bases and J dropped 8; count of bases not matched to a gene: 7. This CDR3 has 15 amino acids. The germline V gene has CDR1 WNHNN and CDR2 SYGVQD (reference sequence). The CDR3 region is CASSETTGGIDTIYF. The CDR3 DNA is TGCGCCAGCAGTGAGACGACAGGGGGTATTGACACCATATATTTT.

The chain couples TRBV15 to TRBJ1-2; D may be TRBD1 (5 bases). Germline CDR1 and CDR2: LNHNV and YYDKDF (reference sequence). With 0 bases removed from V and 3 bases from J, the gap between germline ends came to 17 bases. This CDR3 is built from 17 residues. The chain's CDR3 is CATSRDYLQGKDYGYTF. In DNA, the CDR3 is TGTGCCACCAGCAGAGATTACCTCCAGGGTAAGGACTATGGCTACACCTTC.

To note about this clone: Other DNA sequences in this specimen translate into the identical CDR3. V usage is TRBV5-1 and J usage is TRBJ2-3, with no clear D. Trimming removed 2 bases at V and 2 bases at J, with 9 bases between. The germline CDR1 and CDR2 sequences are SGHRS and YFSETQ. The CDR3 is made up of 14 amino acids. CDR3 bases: TGCGCCAGCAGCTTACGACAAAACACAGATACGCAGTATTTT. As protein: CASSLRQNTDTQYF.

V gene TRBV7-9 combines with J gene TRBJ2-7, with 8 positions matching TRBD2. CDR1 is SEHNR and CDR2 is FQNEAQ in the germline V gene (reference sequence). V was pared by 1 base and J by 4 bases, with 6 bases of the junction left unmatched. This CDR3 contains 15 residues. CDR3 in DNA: TGTGCCAGCAGCTTAGGCGGTAGCGGGGTATACGAGCAGTACTTC. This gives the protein CASSLGGSGVYEQYF.

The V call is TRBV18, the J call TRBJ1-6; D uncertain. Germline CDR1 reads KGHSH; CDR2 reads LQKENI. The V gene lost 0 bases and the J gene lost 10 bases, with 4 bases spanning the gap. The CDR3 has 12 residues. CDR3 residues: CASSPPASPLHF. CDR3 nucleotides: TGTGCCAGCTCACCACCGGCCTCACCCCTCCACTTT. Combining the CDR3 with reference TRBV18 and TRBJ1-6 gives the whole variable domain NAGVMQNPRHLVRRRGQEARLRCSPMKGHSHVYWYRQLPEEGLKFMVYLQKENIIDESGMPKERFSAEFPKEGPSILRIQQVVRGDSAAYFCASSPPASPLHFGNGTRLTVT.

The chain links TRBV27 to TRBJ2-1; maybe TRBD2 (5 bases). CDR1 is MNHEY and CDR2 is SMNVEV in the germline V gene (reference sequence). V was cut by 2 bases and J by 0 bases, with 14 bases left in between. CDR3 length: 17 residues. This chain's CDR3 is CASSLNGWRSSYNEQFF. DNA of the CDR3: TGTGCCAGCAGTTTAAATGGTTGGAGGAGCTCCTACAATGAGCAGTTCTTC.

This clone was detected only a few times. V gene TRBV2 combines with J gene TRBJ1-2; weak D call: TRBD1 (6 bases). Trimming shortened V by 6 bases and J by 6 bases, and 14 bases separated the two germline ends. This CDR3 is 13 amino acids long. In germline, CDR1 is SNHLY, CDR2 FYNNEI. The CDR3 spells CASRTQGRNGYTF. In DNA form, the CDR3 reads TGTGCCAGCAGGACACAGGGTAGAAATGGCTACACCTTC. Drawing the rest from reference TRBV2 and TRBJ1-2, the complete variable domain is EPEVTQTPSHQVTQMGQEVILRCVPISNHLYFYWYRQILGQKVEFLVSFYNNEISEKSEIFDDQFSVERPDGSNFTLKIRSTKLEDSAMYFCASRTQGRNGYTFGSGTRLTVV.